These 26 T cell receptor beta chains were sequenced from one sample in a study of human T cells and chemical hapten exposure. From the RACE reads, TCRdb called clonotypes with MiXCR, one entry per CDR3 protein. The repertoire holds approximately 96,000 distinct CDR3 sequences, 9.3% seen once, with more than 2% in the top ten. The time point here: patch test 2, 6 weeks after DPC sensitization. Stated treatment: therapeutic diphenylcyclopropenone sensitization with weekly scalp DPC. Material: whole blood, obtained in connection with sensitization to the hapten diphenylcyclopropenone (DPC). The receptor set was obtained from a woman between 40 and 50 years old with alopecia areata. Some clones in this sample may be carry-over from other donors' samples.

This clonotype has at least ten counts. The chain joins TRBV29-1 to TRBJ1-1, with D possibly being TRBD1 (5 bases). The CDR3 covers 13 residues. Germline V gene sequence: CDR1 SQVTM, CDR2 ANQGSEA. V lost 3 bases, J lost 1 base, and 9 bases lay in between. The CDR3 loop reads CSVERDPNTEAFF. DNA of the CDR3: TGCAGCGTTGAGAGGGACCCGAACACTGAAGCTTTCTTT.

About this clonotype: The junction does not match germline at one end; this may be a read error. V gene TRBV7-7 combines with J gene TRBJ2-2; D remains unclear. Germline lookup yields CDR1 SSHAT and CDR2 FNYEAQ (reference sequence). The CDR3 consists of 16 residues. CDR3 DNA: TGTGCTAGCAGCCCTCGCCCCACTGGCTACACCGGGGAGCTGTTTTTT. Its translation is CASSPRPTGYTGELFF. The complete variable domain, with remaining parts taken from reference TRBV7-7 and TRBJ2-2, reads GAGVSQSPRYKVTKRGQDVTLRCDPISSHATLYWYQQALGQGPEFLTYFNYEAQPDKSGLPSDRFSAERPEGSISTLTIQRTEQRDSAMYRCASSPRPTGYTGELFFGEGSRLTVL.

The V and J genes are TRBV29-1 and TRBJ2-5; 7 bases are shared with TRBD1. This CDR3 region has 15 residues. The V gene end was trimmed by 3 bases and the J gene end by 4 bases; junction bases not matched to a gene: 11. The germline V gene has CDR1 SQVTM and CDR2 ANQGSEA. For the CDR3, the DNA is TGCAGCGTTGACCTCGGGACAGCGCCTCGAGAGACCCAGTACTTC. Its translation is CSVDLGTAPRETQYF.

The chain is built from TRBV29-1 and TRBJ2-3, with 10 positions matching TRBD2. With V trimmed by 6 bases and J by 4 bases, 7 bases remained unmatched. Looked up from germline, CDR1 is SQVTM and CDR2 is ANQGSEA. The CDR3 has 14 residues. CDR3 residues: CSVVLAGEADTQYF. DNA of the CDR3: TGCAGCGTCGTGCTAGCGGGAGAGGCAGATACGCAGTATTTT.

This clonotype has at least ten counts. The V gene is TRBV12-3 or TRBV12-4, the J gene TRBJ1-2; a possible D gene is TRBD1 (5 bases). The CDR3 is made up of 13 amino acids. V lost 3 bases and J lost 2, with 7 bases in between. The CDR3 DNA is TGTGCCAGCAGTTTGGGGCAAAACTATGGCTACACCTTC. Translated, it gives CASSLGQNYGYTF.

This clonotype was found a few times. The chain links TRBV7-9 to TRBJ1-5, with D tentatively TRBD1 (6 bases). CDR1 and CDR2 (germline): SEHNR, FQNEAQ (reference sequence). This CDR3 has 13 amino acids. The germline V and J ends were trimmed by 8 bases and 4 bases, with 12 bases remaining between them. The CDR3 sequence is CASGYTGNQPQHF. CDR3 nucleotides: TGTGCCAGCGGCTATACAGGGAATCAGCCCCAGCATTTT.

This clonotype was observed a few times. The CDR3 DNA reads as TGCAGCCTTAGGGACTCCATAAGTGAGCAGTTCTTC. Its protein product is CSLRDSISEQFF. The chain links TRBV29-1 to TRBJ2-1, with D perhaps TRBD2 (6 bases). CDR3 length: 12 amino acids. Germline CDR1 SQVTM, CDR2 ANQGSEA. The V end was cut by 8 bases, the J end by 9 bases, with 17 bases between.

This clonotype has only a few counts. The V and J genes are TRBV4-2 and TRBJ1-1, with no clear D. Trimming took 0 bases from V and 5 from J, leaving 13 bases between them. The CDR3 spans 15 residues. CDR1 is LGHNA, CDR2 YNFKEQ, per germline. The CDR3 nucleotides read TGTGCCAGCAGCCAAGATCTTGTCAAAGGGACTGAAGCTTTCTTT. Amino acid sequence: CASSQDLVKGTEAFF.

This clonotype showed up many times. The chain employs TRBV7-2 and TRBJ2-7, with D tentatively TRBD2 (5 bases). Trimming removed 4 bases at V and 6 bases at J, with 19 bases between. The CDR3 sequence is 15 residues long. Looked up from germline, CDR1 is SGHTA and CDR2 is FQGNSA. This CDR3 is CASSSRGLFNGEQYF. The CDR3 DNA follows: TGTGCCAGCAGCTCCCGCGGACTTTTCAACGGCGAGCAGTACTTC.

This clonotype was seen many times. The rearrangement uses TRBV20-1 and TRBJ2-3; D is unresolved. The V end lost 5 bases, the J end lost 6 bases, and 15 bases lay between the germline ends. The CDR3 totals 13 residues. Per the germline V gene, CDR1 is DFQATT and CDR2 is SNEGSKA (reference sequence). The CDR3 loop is CSAPWTSADTQYF. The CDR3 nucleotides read TGCAGTGCTCCATGGACGTCGGCGGATACGCAGTATTTT.

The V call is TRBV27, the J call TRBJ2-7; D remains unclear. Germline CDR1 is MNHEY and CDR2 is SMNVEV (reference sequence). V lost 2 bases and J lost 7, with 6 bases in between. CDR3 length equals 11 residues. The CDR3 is CASSLAEEQYF. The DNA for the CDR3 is TGTGCCAGCAGTTTAGCGGAGGAGCAGTACTTC.

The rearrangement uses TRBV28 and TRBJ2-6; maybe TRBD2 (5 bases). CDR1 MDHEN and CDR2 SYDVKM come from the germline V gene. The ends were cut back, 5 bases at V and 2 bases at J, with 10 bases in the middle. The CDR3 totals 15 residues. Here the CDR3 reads CASSRPGTGANVLTF. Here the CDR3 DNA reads TGTGCCAGCAGTCGACCGGGGACTGGGGCCAACGTCCTGACTTTC.

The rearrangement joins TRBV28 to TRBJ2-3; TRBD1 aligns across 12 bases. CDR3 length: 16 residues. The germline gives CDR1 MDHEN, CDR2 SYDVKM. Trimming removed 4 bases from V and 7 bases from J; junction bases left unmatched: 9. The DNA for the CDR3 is TGTGCCAGCAGTTCTTCCGGGACAGGGGGCGCGTATACGCAGTATTTT. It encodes CASSSSGTGGAYTQYF.

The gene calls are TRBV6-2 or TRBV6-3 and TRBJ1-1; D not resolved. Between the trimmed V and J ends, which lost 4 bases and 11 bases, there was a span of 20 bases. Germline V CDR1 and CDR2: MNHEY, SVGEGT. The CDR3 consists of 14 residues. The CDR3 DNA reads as TGTGCCAGCAGTTCCTCATCCCTAGCTGGGTGGGCTTTCTTT. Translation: CASSSSSLAGWAFF.

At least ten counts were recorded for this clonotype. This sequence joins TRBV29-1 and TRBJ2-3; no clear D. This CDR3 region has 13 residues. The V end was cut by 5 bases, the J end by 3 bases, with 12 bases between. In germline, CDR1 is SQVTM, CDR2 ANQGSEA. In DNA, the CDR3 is TGCAGCGTTACCAGGTCAAATACAGATACGCAGTATTTT. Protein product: CSVTRSNTDTQYF.

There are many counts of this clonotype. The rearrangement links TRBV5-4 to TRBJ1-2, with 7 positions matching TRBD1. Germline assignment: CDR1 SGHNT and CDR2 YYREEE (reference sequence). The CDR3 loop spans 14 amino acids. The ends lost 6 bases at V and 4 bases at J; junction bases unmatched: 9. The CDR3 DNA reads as TGTGCCAGCACCGTAGACAGGGAGGCCTATGGCTACACCTTC. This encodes CASTVDREAYGYTF.

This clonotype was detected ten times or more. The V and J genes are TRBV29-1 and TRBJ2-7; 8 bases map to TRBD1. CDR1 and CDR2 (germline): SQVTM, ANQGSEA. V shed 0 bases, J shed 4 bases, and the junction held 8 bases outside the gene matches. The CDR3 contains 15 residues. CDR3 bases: TGCAGCGTTGAAGATCCTCAGGGGGCCTTGTACGAGCAGTACTTC. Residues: CSVEDPQGALYEQYF.

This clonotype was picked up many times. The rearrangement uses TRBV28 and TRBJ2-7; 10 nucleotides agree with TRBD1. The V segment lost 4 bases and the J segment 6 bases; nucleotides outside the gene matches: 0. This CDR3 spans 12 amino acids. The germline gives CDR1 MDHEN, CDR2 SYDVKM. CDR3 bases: TGTGCCAGCAGTTGGGACAGGGGCGAGCAGTACTTC. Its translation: CASSWDRGEQYF.

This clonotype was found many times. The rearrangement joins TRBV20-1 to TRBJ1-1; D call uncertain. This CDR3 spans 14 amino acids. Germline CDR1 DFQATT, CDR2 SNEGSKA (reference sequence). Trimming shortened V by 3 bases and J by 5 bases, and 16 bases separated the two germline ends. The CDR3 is CSARVAGRRTEAFF. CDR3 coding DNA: TGCAGTGCTAGGGTTGCCGGCAGGAGAACTGAAGCTTTCTTT.

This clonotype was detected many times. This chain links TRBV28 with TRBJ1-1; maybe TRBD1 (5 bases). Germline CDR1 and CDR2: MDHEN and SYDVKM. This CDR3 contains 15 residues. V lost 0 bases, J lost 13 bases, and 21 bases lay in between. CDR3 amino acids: CASSLWEGTPASGFF. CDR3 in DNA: TGTGCCAGCAGTTTATGGGAGGGGACTCCAGCTTCTGGTTTCTTT.

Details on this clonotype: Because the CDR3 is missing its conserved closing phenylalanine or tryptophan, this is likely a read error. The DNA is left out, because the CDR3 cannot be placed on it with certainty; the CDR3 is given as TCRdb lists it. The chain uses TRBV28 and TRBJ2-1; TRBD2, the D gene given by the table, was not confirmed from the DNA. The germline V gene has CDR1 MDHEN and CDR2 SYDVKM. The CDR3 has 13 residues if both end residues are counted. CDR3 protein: CASSSSSGRPPGS.

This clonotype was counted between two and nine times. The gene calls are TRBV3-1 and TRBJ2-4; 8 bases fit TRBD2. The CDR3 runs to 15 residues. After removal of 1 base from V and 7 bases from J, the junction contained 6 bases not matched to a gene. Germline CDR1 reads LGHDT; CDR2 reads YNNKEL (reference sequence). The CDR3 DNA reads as TGTGCCAGCAGCCAAGGCCCTAGCGGGCCTAACATTCAGTACTTC. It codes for CASSQGPSGPNIQYF.

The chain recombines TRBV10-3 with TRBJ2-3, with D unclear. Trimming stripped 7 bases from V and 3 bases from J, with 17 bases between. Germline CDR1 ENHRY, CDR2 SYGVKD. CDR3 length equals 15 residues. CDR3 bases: TGTGCCATCACTGAAAGCCTGGAGAATACAGATACGCAGTATTTT. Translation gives CAITESLENTDTQYF.

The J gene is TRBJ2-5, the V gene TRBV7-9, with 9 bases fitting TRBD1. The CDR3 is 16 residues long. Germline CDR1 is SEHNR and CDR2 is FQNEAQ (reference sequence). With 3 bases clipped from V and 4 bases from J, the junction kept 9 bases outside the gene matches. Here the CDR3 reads CASSLPLQGAGETQYF. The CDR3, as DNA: TGTGCCAGCAGCTTGCCCCTACAGGGGGCAGGAGAGACCCAGTACTTC. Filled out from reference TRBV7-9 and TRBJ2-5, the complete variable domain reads DTGVSQNPRHKITKRGQNVTFRCDPISEHNRLYWYRQTLGQGPEFLTYFQNEAQLEKSRLLSDRFSAERPKGSFSTLEIQRTEQGDSAMYLCASSLPLQGAGETQYFGPGTRLLVL.

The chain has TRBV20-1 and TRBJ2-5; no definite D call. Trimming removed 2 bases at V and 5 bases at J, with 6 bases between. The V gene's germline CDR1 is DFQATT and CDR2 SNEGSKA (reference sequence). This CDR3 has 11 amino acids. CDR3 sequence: CSARSWETQYF. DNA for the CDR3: TGCAGTGCTAGAAGCTGGGAGACCCAGTACTTC.

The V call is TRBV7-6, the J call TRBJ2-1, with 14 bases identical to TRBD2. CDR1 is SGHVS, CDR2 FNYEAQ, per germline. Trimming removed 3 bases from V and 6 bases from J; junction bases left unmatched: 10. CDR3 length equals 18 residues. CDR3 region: CASSLGTSGSSGVNEQFF. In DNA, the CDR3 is TGTGCCAGCAGCTTGGGGACTAGCGGGAGTTCGGGGGTCAATGAGCAGTTCTTC.